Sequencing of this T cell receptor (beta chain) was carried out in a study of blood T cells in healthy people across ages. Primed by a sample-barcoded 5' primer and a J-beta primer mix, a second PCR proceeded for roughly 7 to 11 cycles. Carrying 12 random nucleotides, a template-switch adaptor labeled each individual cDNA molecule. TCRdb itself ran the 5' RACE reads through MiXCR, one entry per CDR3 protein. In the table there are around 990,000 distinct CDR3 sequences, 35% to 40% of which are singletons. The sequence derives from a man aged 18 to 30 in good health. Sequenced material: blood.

CDR3 sequence reads: CASSVVGGYEQYF. CDR3 coding DNA: TGTGCCAGCAGCGTAGTTGGCGGCTACGAGCAGTACTTC. The V and J genes are TRBV9 and TRBJ2-7, with D unresolved. The V end lost 0 bases, the J end lost 3 bases, and 7 bases lay between the germline ends. CDR3 length: 13 amino acids. The germline CDR1 and CDR2 sequences are SGDLS and YYNGEE.